These 2 T cell receptor beta chains were all obtained from the same sample, sequenced in a study of control samples from healthy donors and cancer patients. The data were produced by immunoSEQ multiplex PCR, yet TCRdb's version contains in-frame clones alone and is incomplete. Counted here are 65,000 to 100,000 clones, 91% occurring once; the ten biggest clones make up approximately 15%. Specimen: blood. The receptors were gathered from a man aged 45-65 years in good health.

The V and J genes are TRBV2 and TRBJ2-4, with D hard to call. CDR3 size: 13 residues. The V end lost 5 bases, the J end lost 6 bases, and 11 bases lay between the germline ends. Germline CDR1 SNHLY, CDR2 FYNNEI. CDR3 sequence (DNA): TGTGCCAGCAGTACTGGATCCTTAAACATTCAGTACTTC. Residues: CASSTGSLNIQYF.

This clone was seen once. The genes are TRBV5-1 and TRBJ1-2; 10 nucleotides align to TRBD1. Looked up from germline, CDR1 is SGHRS and CDR2 is YFSETQ. After removal of 3 bases from V and 10 bases from J, the junction contained 6 bases not matched to a gene. The CDR3 runs 13 residues. The CDR3, as DNA: TGCGCCAGCAGCTCGGGACAGGGGTTTTCCTACACCTTC. This sequence encodes CASSSGQGFSYTF.